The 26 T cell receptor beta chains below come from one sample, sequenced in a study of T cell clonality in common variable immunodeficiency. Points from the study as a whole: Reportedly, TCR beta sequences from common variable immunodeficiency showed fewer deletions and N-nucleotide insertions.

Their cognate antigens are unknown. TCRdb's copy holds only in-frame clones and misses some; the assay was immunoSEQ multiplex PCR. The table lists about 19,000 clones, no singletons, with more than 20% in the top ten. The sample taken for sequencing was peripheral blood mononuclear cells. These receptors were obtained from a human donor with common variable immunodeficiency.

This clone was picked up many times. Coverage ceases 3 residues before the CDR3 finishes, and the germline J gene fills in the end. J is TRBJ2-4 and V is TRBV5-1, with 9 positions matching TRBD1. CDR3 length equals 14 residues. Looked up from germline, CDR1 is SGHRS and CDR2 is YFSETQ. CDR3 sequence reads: CASSLGTGYFIQYF. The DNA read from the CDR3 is TGCGCCAGCAGCCTGGGGACAGGGTATTTTATT.

Partial CDR3 DNA: TGTGCCAGCAGTGGGACTAGCGGGAGTTACGAG. This sequence encodes CASSGTSGSYE. The whole CDR3 sequence is CASSGTSGSYEQYF. The chain has TRBV6-1 and TRBJ2-7; 13 bases map to TRBD2. The read stops 3 residues short of the end of the CDR3; the missing end is completed from the germline J gene. CDR1 and CDR2 (germline): MNHNS, SASEGT. The CDR3 has 14 residues. V lost 4 bases to trimming and J lost 4 bases; unmatched junction nucleotides: 1.

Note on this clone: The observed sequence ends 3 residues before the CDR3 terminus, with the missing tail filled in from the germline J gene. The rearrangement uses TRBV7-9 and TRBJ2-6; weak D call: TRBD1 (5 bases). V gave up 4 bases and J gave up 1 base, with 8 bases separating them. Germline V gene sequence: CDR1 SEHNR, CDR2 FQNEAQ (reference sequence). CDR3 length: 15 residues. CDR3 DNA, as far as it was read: TGTGCCAGCAGCTATACAGGATCTGGGGCCAACGTC. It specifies CASSYTGSGANV. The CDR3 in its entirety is CASSYTGSGANVLTF.

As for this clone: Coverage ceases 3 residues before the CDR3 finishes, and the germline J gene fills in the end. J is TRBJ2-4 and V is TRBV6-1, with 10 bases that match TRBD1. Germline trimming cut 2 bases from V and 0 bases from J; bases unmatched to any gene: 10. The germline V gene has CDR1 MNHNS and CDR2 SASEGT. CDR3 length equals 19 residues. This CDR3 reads CASSEFVGQGDLAKNIQYF. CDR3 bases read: TGTGCCAGCAGTGAATTTGTCGGACAGGGGGATCTAGCCAAAAACATT.

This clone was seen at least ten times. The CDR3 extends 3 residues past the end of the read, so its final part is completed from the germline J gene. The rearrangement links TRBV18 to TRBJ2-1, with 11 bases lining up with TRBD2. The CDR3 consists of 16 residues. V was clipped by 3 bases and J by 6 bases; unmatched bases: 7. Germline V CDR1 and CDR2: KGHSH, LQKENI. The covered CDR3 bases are TGTGCCAGCTCACCGAAGGGACTAGCGGAAATCAATGAG. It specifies CASSPKGLAEINE. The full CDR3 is CASSPKGLAEINEQFF.

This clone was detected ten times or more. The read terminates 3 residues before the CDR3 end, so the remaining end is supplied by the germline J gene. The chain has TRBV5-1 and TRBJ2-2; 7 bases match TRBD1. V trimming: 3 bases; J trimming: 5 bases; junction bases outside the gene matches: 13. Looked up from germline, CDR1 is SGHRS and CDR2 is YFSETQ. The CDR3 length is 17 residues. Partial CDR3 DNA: TGCGCCAGCAGCTCTGGACAGGCCCGGTTGAGTACCGGGGAG. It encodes CASSSGQARLSTGE. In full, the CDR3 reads CASSSGQARLSTGELFF.

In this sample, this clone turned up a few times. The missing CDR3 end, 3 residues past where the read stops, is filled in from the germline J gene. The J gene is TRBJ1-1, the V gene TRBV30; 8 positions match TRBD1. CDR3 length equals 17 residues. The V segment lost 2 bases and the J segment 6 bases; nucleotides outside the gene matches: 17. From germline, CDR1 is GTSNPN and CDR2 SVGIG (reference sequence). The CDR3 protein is CAWSPGQGSFYHPEAFF. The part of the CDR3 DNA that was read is TGTGCCTGGAGTCCAGGACAGGGCTCTTTTTATCACCCTGAA.

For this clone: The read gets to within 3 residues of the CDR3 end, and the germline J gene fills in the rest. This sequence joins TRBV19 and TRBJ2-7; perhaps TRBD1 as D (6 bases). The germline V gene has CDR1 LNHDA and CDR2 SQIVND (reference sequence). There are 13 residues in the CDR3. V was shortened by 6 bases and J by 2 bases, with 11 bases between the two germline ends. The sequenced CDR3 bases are TGTGCCAGTAGCCGGGGACAAACCTACGAG. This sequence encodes CASSRGQTYE. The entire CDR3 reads CASSRGQTYEQYF.

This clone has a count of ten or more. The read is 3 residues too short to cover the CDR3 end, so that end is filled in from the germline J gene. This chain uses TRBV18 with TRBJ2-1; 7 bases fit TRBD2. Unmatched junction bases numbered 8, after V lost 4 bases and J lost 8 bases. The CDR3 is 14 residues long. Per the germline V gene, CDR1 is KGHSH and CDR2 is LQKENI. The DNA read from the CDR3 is TGTGCCAGCTCACGAAGGGAGGGGAGGGATGAG. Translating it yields CASSRREGRDE. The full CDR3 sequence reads CASSRREGRDEQFF.

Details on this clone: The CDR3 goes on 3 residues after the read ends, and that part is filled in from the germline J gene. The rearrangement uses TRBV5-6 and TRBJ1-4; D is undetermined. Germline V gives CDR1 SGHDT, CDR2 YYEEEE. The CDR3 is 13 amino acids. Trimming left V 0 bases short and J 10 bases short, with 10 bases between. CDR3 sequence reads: CASSLGAPGKLFF. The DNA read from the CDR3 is TGTGCCAGCAGCTTGGGGGCCCCAGGAAAA.

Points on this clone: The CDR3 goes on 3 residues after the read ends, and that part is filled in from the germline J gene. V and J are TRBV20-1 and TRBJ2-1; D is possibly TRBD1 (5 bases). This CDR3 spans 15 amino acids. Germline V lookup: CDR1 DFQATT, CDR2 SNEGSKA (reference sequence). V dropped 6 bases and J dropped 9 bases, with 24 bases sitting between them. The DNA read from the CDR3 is TGCAGTGCAAGAAGGGGCGAACGAAATTGGGTTGAG. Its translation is CSARRGERNWVE. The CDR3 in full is CSARRGERNWVEQFF.

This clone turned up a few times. The CDR3 sequence is CASSGAQALNTEAFF. The sequenced CDR3 bases are TGTGCCAGCTCAGGGGCTCAGGCTCTGAACACTGAA. The chain joins TRBV18 to TRBJ1-1, with D perhaps matching TRBD1 (5 bases). Sequencing ends 3 residues short of the CDR3 end; the germline J gene provides the rest. Trimming stripped 5 bases from V and 0 bases from J, with 13 bases between. CDR3 length: 15 amino acids. CDR1 and CDR2 (germline): KGHSH, LQKENI.

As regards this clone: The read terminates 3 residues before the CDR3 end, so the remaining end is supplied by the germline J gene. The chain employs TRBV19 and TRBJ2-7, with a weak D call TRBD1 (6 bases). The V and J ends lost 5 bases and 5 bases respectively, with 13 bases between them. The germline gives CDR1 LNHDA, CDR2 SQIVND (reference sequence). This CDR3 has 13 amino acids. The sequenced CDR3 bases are TGTGCCAGTAGTGCAACAGGGTCCCACGAG. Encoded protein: CASSATGSHE. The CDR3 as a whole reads CASSATGSHEQYF.

The CDR3 sequence: CASSYWHEQFF. CDR3 DNA (partial): TGTGCCAGCAGTTACTGGCATGAG. J is TRBJ2-1 and V is TRBV6-2 or TRBV6-3; no firm D call. With the read ending 3 residues before the CDR3 end, the germline J gene is used to fill in that end. CDR1 and CDR2 (germline): MNHEY, SVGEGT. V was clipped by 1 base and J by 8 bases, with 3 bases between them. The CDR3 runs 11 residues.

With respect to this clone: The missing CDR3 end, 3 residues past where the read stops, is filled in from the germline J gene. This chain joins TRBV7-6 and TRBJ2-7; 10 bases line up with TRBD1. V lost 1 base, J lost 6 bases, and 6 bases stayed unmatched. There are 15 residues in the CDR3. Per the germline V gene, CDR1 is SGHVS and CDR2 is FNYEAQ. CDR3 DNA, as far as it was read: TGTGCCAGCAGCTTAGTGAGTGGGACAGGGGTCGAG. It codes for CASSLVSGTGVE. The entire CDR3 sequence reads CASSLVSGTGVEQYF.

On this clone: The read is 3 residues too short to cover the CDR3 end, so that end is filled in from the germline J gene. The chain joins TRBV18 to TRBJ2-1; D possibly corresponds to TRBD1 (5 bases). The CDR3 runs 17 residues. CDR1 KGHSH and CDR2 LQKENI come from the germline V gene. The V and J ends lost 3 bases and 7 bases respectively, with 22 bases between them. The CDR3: CASSPSEGAPKLNEQFF. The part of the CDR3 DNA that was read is TGTGCCAGCTCACCTTCCGAAGGGGCCCCAAAATTAAATGAG.

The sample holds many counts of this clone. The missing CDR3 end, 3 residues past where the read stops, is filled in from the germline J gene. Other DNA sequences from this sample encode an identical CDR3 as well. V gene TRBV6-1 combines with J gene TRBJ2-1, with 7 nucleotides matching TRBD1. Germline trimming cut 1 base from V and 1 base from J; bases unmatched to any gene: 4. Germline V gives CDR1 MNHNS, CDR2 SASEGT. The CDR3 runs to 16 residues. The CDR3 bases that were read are TGTGCCAGCAGTGAAGGACAGGGTTATTCCTACAATGAG. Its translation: CASSEGQGYSYNE. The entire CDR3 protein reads CASSEGQGYSYNEQFF.

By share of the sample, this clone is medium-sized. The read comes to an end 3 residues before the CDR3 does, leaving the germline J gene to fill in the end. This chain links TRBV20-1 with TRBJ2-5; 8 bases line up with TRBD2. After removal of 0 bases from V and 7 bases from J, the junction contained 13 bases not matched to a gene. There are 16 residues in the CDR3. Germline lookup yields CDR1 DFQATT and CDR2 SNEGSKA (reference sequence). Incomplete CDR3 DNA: TGCAGTGCTAGAGATCTTCGGCGGGGGGCCGTAGGGACC. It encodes CSARDLRRGAVGT. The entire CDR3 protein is CSARDLRRGAVGTQYF.

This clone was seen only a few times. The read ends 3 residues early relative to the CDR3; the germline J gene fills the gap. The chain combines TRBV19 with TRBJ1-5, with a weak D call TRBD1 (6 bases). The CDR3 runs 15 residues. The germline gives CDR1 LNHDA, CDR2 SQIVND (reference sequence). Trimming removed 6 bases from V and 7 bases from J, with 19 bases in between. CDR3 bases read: TGTGCCAGTAGACGGACAGACAGATTCAGCCAGCCC. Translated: CASRRTDRFSQP. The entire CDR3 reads CASRRTDRFSQPQHF.

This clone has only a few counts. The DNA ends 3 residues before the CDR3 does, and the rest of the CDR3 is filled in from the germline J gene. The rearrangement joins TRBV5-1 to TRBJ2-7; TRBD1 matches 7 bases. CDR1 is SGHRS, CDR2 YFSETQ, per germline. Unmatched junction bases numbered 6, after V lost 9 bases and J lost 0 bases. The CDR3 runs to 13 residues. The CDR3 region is CATKRQGSYEQYF. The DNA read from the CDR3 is TGCGCCACCAAACGACAGGGCTCCTACGAG.

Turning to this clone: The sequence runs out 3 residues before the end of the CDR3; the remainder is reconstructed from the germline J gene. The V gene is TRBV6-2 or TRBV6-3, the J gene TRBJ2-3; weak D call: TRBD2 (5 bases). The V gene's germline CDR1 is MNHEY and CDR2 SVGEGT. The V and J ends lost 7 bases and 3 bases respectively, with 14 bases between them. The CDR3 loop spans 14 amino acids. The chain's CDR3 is CASMWVSGTDTQYF. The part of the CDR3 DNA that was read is TGTGCCAGCATGTGGGTTTCGGGGACAGATACG.

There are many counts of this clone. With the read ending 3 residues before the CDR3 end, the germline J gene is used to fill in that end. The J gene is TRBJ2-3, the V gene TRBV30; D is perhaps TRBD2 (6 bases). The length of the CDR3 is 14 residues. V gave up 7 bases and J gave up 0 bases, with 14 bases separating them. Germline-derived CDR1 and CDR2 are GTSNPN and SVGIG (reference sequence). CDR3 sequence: CASGVQISTDTQYF. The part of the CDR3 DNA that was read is TGTGCCTCGGGGGTCCAGATAAGCACAGATACG.

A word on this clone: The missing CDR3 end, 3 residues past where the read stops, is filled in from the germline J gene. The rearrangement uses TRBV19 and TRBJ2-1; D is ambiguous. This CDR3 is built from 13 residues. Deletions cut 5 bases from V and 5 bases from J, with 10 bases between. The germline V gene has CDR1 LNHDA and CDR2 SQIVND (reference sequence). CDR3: CASSARLDNEQFF. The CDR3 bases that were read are TGTGCCAGTAGTGCCAGACTTGACAATGAG.

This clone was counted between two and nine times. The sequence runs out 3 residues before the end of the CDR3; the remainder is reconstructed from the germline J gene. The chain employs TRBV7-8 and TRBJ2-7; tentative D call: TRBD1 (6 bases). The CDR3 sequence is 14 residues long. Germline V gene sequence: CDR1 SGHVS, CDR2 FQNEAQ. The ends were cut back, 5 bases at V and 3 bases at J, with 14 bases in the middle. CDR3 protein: CASSKDRQFYEQYF. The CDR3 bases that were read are TGTGCCAGCAGCAAGGACAGACAATTCTACGAG.

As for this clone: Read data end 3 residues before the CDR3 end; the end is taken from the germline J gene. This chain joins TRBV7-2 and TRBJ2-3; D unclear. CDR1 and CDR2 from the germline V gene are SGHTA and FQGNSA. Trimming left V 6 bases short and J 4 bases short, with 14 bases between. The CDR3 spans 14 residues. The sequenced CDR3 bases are TGTGCCAGCAGTTATAGCCCCAGAGCAGATACG. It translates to CASSYSPRADT. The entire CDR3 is CASSYSPRADTQYF.

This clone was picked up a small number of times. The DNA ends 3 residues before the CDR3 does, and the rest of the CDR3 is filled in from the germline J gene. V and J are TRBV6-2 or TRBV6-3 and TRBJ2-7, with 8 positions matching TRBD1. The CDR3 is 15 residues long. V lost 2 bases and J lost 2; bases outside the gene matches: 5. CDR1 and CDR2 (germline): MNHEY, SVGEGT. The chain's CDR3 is CASSYGWDRTYEQYF. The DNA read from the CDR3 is TGTGCCAGCAGTTACGGGTGGGACAGGACCTACGAG.